This passage covers 24 T cell receptor beta chains from one sample sequenced in a study of Tregs in tolerant kidney transplant recipients. Measured with immunoSEQ multiplex PCR; TCRdb has only the in-frame clones, and not every one. Of tens of thousands of clones in the sample, approximately 92% are singletons; the top ten hold 4.7%. Sequencing used CD8+ T cells from blood. These receptors originate from a human donor in good health.

This sequence joins TRBV16 and TRBJ1-1, with D unresolved. Looked up from germline, CDR1 is KGHSY and CDR2 is FQNENV. The CDR3 covers 15 residues. Trimming removed 3 bases at V and 3 bases at J, with 14 bases between. In nucleotides, the CDR3 is TGTGCCAGCAGCCAGACCCTCCCGCGGGACACTGAAGCTTTCTTT. It encodes CASSQTLPRDTEAFF.

The chain couples TRBV9 to TRBJ2-7, with TRBD1 identical over 7 bases. The ends lost 2 bases at V and 2 bases at J; junction bases unmatched: 1. Germline-derived CDR1 and CDR2 are SGDLS and YYNGEE. CDR3 length: 13 amino acids. The CDR3 protein is CASSVGTAYEQYF. CDR3 bases: TGTGCCAGCAGCGTCGGGACAGCCTACGAGCAGTACTTC.

This chain links TRBV4-1 with TRBJ2-1; TRBD2 matches at 10 bases. The CDR3 extends over 17 amino acids. V lost 3 bases, J lost 2 bases, and 7 bases stayed unmatched. Looked up from germline, CDR1 is MGHRA and CDR2 is YSYEKL. The CDR3 region is CASSQGSGGLTYNEQFF. CDR3 sequence (DNA): TGCGCCAGCAGCCAGGGTAGCGGGGGGCTCACCTACAATGAGCAGTTCTTC.

This chain links TRBV15 with TRBJ2-7; possible D gene TRBD1, 6 bases. From germline, CDR1 is LNHNV and CDR2 YYDKDF (reference sequence). The CDR3 is made up of 14 amino acids. Trimming removed 4 bases at V and 6 bases at J, with 16 bases between. In nucleotides, the CDR3 is TGTGCCACCAGCACATATAAAGGGGGTAGCGAGCAGTACTTC. This codes for CATSTYKGGSEQYF.

The chain joins TRBV7-6 to TRBJ2-7; TRBD2 agrees at 9 bases. From germline, CDR1 is SGHVS and CDR2 FNYEAQ. J lost 4 bases, V lost 5 bases, and 12 bases had no gene match. The CDR3 totals 16 residues. Here the CDR3 DNA reads TGTGCCAGCAGCCCAGATGGGCGGGAGGGCTTGTACGAGCAGTACTTC. This codes for CASSPDGREGLYEQYF.

This sequence joins TRBV4-1 and TRBJ1-1, with unresolved D. The CDR3 has 18 residues. Trimming cost V 7 bases and J 0 bases, with 24 bases left between them. Germline V gene data show CDR1 as MGHRA and CDR2 as YSYEKL. CDR3 in DNA: TGCGCCAGCAATTCCCTGGACCGGGCGCTGGGCATGAACACTGAAGCTTTCTTT. This translates into CASNSLDRALGMNTEAFF.

This sequence joins TRBV27 and TRBJ2-1, with 7 bases fitting TRBD2. Trimming cost V 3 bases and J 2 bases; bases outside gene matches: 7. The germline gives CDR1 MNHEY, CDR2 SMNVEV (reference sequence). CDR3 length: 16 residues. The CDR3 bases are TGTGCCAGCAGTTTGGGGAGCGGGACTCCCTACAATGAGCAGTTCTTC. It specifies CASSLGSGTPYNEQFF.

The CDR3 DNA reads TGTGCCAGCAGTGATATTCCAGGGGGAAACATTCAGTACTTC. It is translated as CASSDIPGGNIQYF. The chain combines TRBV6-1 with TRBJ2-4, with 7 bases matching TRBD1. V lost 3 bases to trimming and J lost 6 bases; unmatched junction nucleotides: 5. Per the germline V gene, CDR1 is MNHNS and CDR2 is SASEGT. This CDR3 is built from 14 residues.

V is TRBV2 and J is TRBJ2-7; no firm D call. Germline V CDR1 and CDR2: SNHLY, FYNNEI. V shed 4 bases and J shed 2 bases, with 9 bases lying between them. The CDR3 has 13 amino acids. The CDR3, as DNA: TGTGCCAGCAGTGTAACGGGTACCTACGAGCAGTACTTC. This encodes CASSVTGTYEQYF.

The rearrangement uses TRBV2 and TRBJ2-3; D might be TRBD2 (6 bases). The germline V gene has CDR1 SNHLY and CDR2 FYNNEI. The CDR3 is 13 residues long. Trimming pared 7 bases from V and 1 base from J, leaving 9 bases between. In nucleotides, the CDR3 is TGTGCCAGCAAAGCTAGCGGCACAGATACGCAGTATTTT. Protein: CASKASGTDTQYF.

This sequence joins TRBV4-1 and TRBJ2-7; the D gene could be TRBD1 or TRBD2 (5 bases each). Trimming removed 8 bases at V and 2 bases at J, with 10 bases between. The CDR3 has 12 amino acids. The germline CDR1 and CDR2 sequences are MGHRA and YSYEKL. CDR3 protein: CASGDRPYEQYF. The CDR3, as DNA: TGCGCCAGCGGGGACCGACCCTACGAGCAGTACTTC.

The chain carries TRBV27 and TRBJ2-1; 8 bases map to TRBD1. Per the germline V gene, CDR1 is MNHEY and CDR2 is SMNVEV (reference sequence). The CDR3 has 16 amino acids. V lost 0 bases and J lost 3; bases outside the gene matches: 4. DNA of the CDR3: TGTGCCAGCAGTTTATCCCCGGGACAGGTCTACAATGAGCAGTTCTTC. Its protein is CASSLSPGQVYNEQFF.

This chain joins TRBV19 and TRBJ1-5; no clear D gene. Germline lookup yields CDR1 LNHDA and CDR2 SQIVND (reference sequence). This CDR3 is 16 amino acids long. The germline V and J ends were trimmed by 2 bases and 2 bases, with 13 bases remaining between them. The CDR3 DNA follows: TGTGCCAGTAGTATATTCACTAATTGGGGCAATCAGCCCCAGCATTTT. As protein: CASSIFTNWGNQPQHF.

The V gene is TRBV5-1, the J gene TRBJ1-2; no clear D gene. This CDR3 region has 13 residues. Trimming removed 1 base from V and 4 bases from J, with 8 bases in between. The V gene's germline CDR1 is SGHRS and CDR2 YFSETQ. The CDR3 nucleotides read TGCGCCAGCAGCTTGCGGACGGGCTATGGCTACACCTTC. Translating it yields CASSLRTGYGYTF. Complete variable domain (other parts from reference TRBV5-1 and TRBJ1-2): KAGVTQTPRYLIKTRGQQVTLSCSPISGHRSVSWYQQTPGQGLQFLFEYFSETQRNKGNFPGRFSGRQFSNSRSEMNVSTLELGDSALYLCASSLRTGYGYTFGSGTRLTVV.

The rearrangement uses TRBV13 and TRBJ2-3, with unresolved D. The germline V and J ends were trimmed by 5 bases and 4 bases, with 10 bases remaining between them. Germline CDR1 and CDR2: PRHDT and FYEKMQ (reference sequence). The length of the CDR3 is 13 residues. For the CDR3, the DNA is TGTGCCAGCAGCCCGGAAATGTCAGATACGCAGTATTTT. Its translation: CASSPEMSDTQYF.

The V and J genes are TRBV4-2 and TRBJ2-1; the D gene could be TRBD1 or TRBD2 (5 bases each). The germline V gene encodes CDR1 LGHNA and CDR2 YNFKEQ. The V end lost 4 bases, the J end lost 4 bases, and 14 bases lay between the germline ends. The CDR3 has 15 amino acids. CDR3 sequence reads: CASSPQGTGYNEQFF. The CDR3 nucleotides are TGTGCCAGCAGCCCCCAGGGAACGGGGTACAATGAGCAGTTCTTC.

The gene calls are TRBV5-8 and TRBJ2-5; 10 bases fit TRBD2. The CDR3 runs 16 residues. V trimming: 0 bases; J trimming: 5 bases; junction bases outside the gene matches: 7. Germline V lookup: CDR1 SGHTS, CDR2 YDEGEE. CDR3 DNA sequence: TGTGCCAGCAGCTTGGGTGCTAGCGGGAGTTTTGAGACCCAGTACTTC. Its translation is CASSLGASGSFETQYF.

The rearrangement joins TRBV11-2 to TRBJ2-5; 9 bases line up with TRBD2. J lost 5 bases, V lost 5 bases, and 12 bases had no gene match. The germline gives CDR1 SGHAT, CDR2 FQNNGV. The CDR3 is made up of 16 amino acids. The CDR3 protein is CASSPGAGGGRETQYF. The CDR3 DNA reads as TGTGCCAGCAGCCCCGGTGCGGGGGGGGGTAGGGAGACCCAGTACTTC.

This chain connects TRBV19 to TRBJ2-1; 13 bases align to TRBD2. This CDR3 has 15 residues. Germline trimming cut 7 bases from V and 5 bases from J; bases unmatched to any gene: 5. Germline-derived CDR1 and CDR2 are LNHDA and SQIVND (reference sequence). The CDR3 region is CASTLLAGGDNEQFF. For the CDR3, the DNA is TGTGCCAGTACATTACTAGCGGGAGGGGACAATGAGCAGTTCTTC.

The genes are TRBV2 and TRBJ1-1; the match to TRBD1 covers 7 bases. The CDR3 extends over 13 amino acids. Trimming cost V 8 bases and J 3 bases; bases outside gene matches: 6. Germline loops: CDR1 SNHLY, CDR2 FYNNEI. CDR3 loop: CASEQGWDTEAFF. The CDR3 DNA is TGTGCCAGCGAACAGGGGTGGGACACTGAAGCTTTCTTT.

The chain is built from TRBV11-3 and TRBJ2-7, with D hard to call. V lost 2 bases, J lost 1 base, and 6 bases lay in between. Germline V gene lookup returns CDR1 SGHNT and CDR2 YENEEA. This CDR3 region has 13 residues. Here the CDR3 DNA reads TGTGCCAGCAGCTTATCCGCGTCCTACGAGCAGTACTTC. The encoded protein is CASSLSASYEQYF.

This chain links TRBV6-5 with TRBJ1-1; D remains ambiguous. Germline CDR1 MNHEY, CDR2 SVGAGI. The CDR3 runs 13 residues. V gave up 4 bases and J gave up 7 bases, with 13 bases separating them. The chain's CDR3 is CASSFLGEGEAFF. The CDR3 coding sequence is TGTGCCAGCAGTTTCCTCGGGGAGGGTGAAGCTTTCTTT.

The rearrangement links TRBV9 to TRBJ2-1, with 13 bases that match TRBD2. With 0 bases clipped from V and 7 bases from J, the junction kept 1 base outside the gene matches. Germline-derived CDR1 and CDR2 are SGDLS and YYNGEE. CDR3 length equals 15 residues. The CDR3 spells CASSVELAGGNEQFF. The DNA of the CDR3 is TGTGCCAGCAGCGTAGAACTAGCGGGAGGGAATGAGCAGTTCTTC.

V gene TRBV7-9 combines with J gene TRBJ2-4, with D uncertain. The CDR3 is made up of 14 amino acids. Looked up from germline, CDR1 is SEHNR and CDR2 is FQNEAQ (reference sequence). V was pared by 1 base and J by 1 base, with 5 bases between. CDR3 sequence: CASSLEGAKNIQYF. DNA for the CDR3: TGTGCCAGCAGCTTAGAAGGGGCCAAAAACATTCAGTACTTC.